This T cell receptor (beta chain) was sequenced in a study of cytomegalovirus exposure and HLA in healthy donors. Study-level background: The Caucasian-associated ancestry cluster contained more than 75% of the approximately 400 genotyped donors. Study findings and constraints: Rarity characterized most TCR sequences, yet some public TCRs appeared in many donors.

About this clone: Its antigen is currently unknown.

The primer mix had 60 Vbeta and 13 Jbeta primers. TCRdb keeps only in-frame clones here, not all; method: immunoSEQ multiplex PCR. Of 65,000 to 90,000 clones listed, roughly 89% were seen once; the top ten hold roughly 2%. There are 12 residues in the CDR3. Germline lookup yields CDR1 MDHEN and CDR2 SYDVKM. Trimming pared 5 bases from V and 12 bases from J, leaving 14 bases between. This receptor was identified in a woman aged 25 to 45 in good health and CMV-seronegative. The genes are TRBV28 and TRBJ2-1; D remains ambiguous. The sample was PBMCs. The CDR3 nucleotides read TGTGCCAGCAGTGAGGTATCGTCGCGGCAGTTCTTC. It translates to CASSEVSSRQFF.